This T cell receptor (beta chain) came from a study of T cells in Graves' hyperthyroidism and ophthalmopathy. Broader study findings: Blood shared most expanded thyroid clonotypes above 0.001. Model-based prediction identified ophthalmopathy a median 6.5 months prior to its onset. Ophthalmopathy cases were set apart from stable hyperthyroidism by a 13 V-J model.

Amplified TCR beta CDR3 regions derived from RNA transcripts. The TCR CDR3 first-round RT-PCR relied on the HTBI primer set. TCRdb passed the multiplex PCR reads through MiXCR, listing each CDR3 protein once. This table holds fewer than 650,000 distinct CDR3 sequences, around 43% found once. Not enrolled were patients with uncontrolled infection, other autoimmune disease, pregnancy or lactation. Trimming cost V 5 bases and J 0 bases; bases outside gene matches: 7. Germline CDR1 reads MNHNS; CDR2 reads SASEGT. The CDR3 runs to 15 residues. Remarks on this clonotype: The antigen remains unidentified.

The rearrangement joins TRBV6-1 to TRBJ2-7; 7 bases map to TRBD2. The specimen was peripheral blood or thyroid tissue (not recorded which). This TCR was recovered from an adult woman with Graves' disease, either hyperthyroidism or ophthalmopathy (not recorded which). CDR3 amino acids: CASSPQGGASYEQYF. Written as DNA, the CDR3 is TGTGCCAGCAGTCCGCAGGGAGGGGCCTCCTACGAGCAGTACTTC.